The sequence of this TCR beta chain was determined in a study of beta chain features in type 1 diabetes. On this clone itself: Antigen specificity is unknown.

The study, taken as a whole, reports: A moderate, significant TCRB CDR3 shortening appeared in type 1 diabetes across four CD4+ subsets. Among type 1 diabetes patients, VDJ junctions had fewer insertions and more deletions.

Of the isolated RNA, all was reverse transcribed, and so the sequenced material was expressed TCRB transcripts. The table came from immunoSEQ multiplex PCR; TCRdb's copy has only in-frame clones and leaves some out. The profile shows 30,000 to 40,000 clones, around 60% of them singletons. The ends lost 4 bases at V and 2 bases at J; junction bases unmatched: 4. The CDR3 is 14 residues long. Germline CDR1 and CDR2: SEHNR and FQNEAQ (reference sequence). The receptor comes from a woman aged 25 to 39 in good health. Sequencing was done on a sample of Tregs from blood. The V call is TRBV7-9, the J call TRBJ2-5; TRBD1 matches at 7 bases. The DNA for the CDR3 is TGTGCCAGCAGCTCTTACAGGGGTCAAGAGACCCAGTACTTC. It encodes CASSSYRGQETQYF.